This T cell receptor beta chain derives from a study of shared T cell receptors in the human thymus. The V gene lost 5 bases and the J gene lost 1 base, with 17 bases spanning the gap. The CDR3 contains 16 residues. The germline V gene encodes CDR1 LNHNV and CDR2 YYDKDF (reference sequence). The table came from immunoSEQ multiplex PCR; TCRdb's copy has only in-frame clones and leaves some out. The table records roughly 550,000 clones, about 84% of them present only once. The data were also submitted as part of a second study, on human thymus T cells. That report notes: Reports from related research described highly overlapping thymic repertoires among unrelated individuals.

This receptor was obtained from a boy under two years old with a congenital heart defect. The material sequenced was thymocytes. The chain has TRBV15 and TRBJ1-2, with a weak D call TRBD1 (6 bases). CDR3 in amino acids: CATSRGAPRLNYGYTF. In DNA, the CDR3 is TGTGCCACCAGCCGGGGGGCCCCTCGCCTTAACTATGGCTACACCTTC.